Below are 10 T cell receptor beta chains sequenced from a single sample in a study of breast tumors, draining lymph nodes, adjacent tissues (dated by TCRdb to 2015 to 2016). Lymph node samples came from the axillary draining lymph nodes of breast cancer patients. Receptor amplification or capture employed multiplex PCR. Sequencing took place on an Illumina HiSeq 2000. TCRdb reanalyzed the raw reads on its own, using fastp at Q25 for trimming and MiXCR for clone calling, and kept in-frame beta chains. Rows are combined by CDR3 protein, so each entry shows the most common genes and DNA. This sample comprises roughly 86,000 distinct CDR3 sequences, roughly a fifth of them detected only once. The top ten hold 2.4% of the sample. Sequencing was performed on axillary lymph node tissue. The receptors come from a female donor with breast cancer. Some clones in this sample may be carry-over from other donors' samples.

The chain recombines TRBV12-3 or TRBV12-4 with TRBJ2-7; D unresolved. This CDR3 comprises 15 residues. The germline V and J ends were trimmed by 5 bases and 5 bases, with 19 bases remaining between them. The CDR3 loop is CASSTPSTGANEQYF. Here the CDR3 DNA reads TGTGCCAGCAGTACCCCATCGACCGGAGCGAACGAGCAGTACTTC.

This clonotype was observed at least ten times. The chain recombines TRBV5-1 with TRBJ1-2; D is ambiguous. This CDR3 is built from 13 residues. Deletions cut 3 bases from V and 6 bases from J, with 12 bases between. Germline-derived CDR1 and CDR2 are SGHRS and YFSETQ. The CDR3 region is CASSYGVPDGYTF. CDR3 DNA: TGCGCCAGCAGCTACGGGGTACCGGATGGCTACACCTTC.

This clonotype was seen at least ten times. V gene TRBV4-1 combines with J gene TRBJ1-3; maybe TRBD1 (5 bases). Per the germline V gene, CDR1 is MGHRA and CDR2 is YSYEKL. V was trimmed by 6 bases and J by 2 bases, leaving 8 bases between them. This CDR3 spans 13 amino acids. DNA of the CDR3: TGCGCCAGCAGTTCGGGGGCTGGAAACACCATATATTTT. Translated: CASSSGAGNTIYF.

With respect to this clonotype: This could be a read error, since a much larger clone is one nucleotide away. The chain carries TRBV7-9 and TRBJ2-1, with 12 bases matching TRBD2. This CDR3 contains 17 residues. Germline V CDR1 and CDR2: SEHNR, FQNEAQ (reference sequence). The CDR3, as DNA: TGTGCCGGCAGCTTAGCTCTTCGGACTAGCGGGATTAGTGAGCAGTTCTTC. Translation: CAGSLALRTSGISEQFF.

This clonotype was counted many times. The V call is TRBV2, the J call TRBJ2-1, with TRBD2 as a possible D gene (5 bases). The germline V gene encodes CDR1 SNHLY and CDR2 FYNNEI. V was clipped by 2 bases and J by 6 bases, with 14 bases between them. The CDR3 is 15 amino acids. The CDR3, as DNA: TGTGCCAGCAGTGAACTGGCTAGCCCGGGCAATGAGCAGTTCTTC. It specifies CASSELASPGNEQFF.

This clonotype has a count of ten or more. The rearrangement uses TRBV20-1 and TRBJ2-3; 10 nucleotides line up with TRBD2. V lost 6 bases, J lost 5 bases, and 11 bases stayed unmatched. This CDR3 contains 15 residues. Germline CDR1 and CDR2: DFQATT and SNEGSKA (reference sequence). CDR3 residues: CSATWGPSGGDTQYF. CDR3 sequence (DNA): TGCAGTGCCACTTGGGGGCCTAGCGGGGGAGATACGCAGTATTTT.

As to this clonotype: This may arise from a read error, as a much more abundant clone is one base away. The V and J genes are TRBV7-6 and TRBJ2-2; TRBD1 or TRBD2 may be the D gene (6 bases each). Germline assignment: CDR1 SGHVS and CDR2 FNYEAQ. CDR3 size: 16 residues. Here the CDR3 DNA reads TGTACCAGCAGCTCATCCGTAGGGGGGCAGACCGGGGAGCTGTTTTTT. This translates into CTSSSSVGGQTGELFF.

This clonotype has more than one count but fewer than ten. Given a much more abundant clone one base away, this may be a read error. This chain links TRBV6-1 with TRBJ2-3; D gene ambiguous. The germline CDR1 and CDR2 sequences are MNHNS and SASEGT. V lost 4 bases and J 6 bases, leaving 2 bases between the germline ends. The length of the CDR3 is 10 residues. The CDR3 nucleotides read TGTGCCAGCAGTGCGGATACGCAGTATTTT. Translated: CASSADTQYF.

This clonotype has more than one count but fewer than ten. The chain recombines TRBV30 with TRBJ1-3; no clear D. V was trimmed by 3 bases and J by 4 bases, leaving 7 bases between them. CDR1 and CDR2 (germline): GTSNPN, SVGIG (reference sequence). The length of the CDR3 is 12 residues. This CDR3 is CAWSNQGNTIYF. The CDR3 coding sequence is TGTGCCTGGAGCAACCAGGGAAACACCATATATTTT.

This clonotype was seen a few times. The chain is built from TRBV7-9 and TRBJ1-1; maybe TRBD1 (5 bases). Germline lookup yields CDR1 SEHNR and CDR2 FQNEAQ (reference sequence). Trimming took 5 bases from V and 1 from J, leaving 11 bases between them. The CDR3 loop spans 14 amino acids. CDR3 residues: CASSPITGNTEAFF. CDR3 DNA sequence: TGTGCCAGCAGCCCCATAACAGGGAACACTGAAGCTTTCTTT.